The rows below give T cell receptor beta chains drawn from one sample of a study of regulatory T cells in long-lasting Graves disease. TCRdb fed the multiplex PCR reads into MiXCR, producing one record per CDR3 protein. Here the sample spans a few hundred thousand distinct CDR3 sequences, around 22% being singletons. The specimen was peripheral blood mononuclear cells (PBMCs), collected when the disease was refractory, from a patient treated with antithyroid drugs. These receptor sequences come from a female donor with Graves disease. Each CDR3 is given with its conserved first and last residue. The D gene is left open where the match is weak. Size tells how often a clone was seen (once, few, many) or the class of an expanded clone, and some rows leave it out.

CASSQDRREDHEQYF TGTGCCAGCAGCCAAGATCGGCGGGAGGACCACGAGCAGTACTTC TRBJ2-7 many TRBD2 TRBV14
CASRLLQGKNTEAFF TGCGCCAGCCGACTTCTACAGGGCAAGAACACTGAAGCTTTCTTT TRBJ1-1 few . TRBV5-1
CASMSGELFF TGTGCCAGCATGTCCGGGGAGCTGTTTTTT TRBJ2-2 . . TRBV25-1
CSATGQENTEAFF TGCAGCGCTACCGGACAGGAAAACACTGAAGCTTTCTTT TRBJ1-1 . TRBD1 TRBV29-1
CSVDPGGETQYF TGCAGCGTCGATCCCGGGGGGGAGACCCAGTACTTC TRBJ2-5 many TRBD2 TRBV29-1
CASSLAKKLQETQYF TGCGCCAGCAGCTTGGCCAAAAAACTCCAAGAGACCCAGTACTTC TRBJ2-5 . . TRBV5-1
CSARQDRGAEAFF TGCAGTGCTAGGCAAGACAGGGGCGCTGAAGCTTTCTTT TRBJ1-1 . TRBD1 TRBV20-1
CASSEARGVEQNRETQYF TGTGCCAGCAGTGAAGCCAGGGGGGTCGAACAGAATCGAGAGACCCAGTACTTC TRBJ2-5 few . TRBV6-1
CASKQREGLETQYF TGTGCCAGCAAACAGCGGGAGGGCCTGGAGACCCAGTACTTC TRBJ2-5 many TRBD2 TRBV6-1
CASSRHAEQFF TGTGCCAGCAGCAGACATGCTGAGCAGTTCTTC TRBJ2-1 few . TRBV28
CASSPRQGTMNTEAFF TGTGCCAGCAGCCCTAGACAGGGGACCATGAACACTGAAGCTTTCTTT TRBJ1-1 many TRBD1 TRBV12-3/TRBV12-4
CASSPGLQTYNEQFF TGTGCCAGCTCACCAGGGCTTCAGACCTACAATGAGCAGTTCTTC TRBJ2-1 few . TRBV18
CASSLASSYEQYF TGTGCCAGCAGCTTAGCTAGCTCCTACGAGCAGTACTTC TRBJ2-7 many . TRBV7-2
CASRVFLGGTEAFF TGTGCCAGCAGGGTTTTTTTAGGGGGGACTGAAGCTTTCTTT TRBJ1-1 many . TRBV28
CAISESGRGPGYTF TGTGCCATCAGTGAGTCTGGCAGAGGGCCTGGCTACACCTTC TRBJ1-2 . . TRBV10-3
CASSYEGIGYTF TGTGCCAGCAGTTACGAGGGGATTGGCTACACCTTC TRBJ1-2 many . TRBV6-5
CASSLGIEAFF TGTGCCAGCAGTTTGGGAATTGAAGCTTTCTTT TRBJ1-1 many . TRBV7-2
CSARTGVPGNTIYF TGCAGTGCTAGGACAGGGGTCCCTGGAAACACCATATATTTT TRBJ1-3 . TRBD1 TRBV20-1
CASSLSSGSFNEQYF TGTGCCAGCAGCTTATCTAGCGGGAGTTTCAACGAGCAGTACTTC TRBJ2-7 few TRBD2 TRBV7-3
CASSQAHRTGELFF TGCGCCAGCAGCCAAGCACATAGGACCGGGGAGCTGTTTTTT TRBJ2-2 few . TRBV4-1
CAIVRNTEAFF TGTGCCATCGTGAGGAACACTGAAGCTTTCTTT TRBJ1-1 many . TRBV2
CSVGRVPGELFF TGCAGCGTTGGGCGGGTCCCCGGGGAGCTGTTTTTT TRBJ2-2 few . TRBV29-1
CASSQTRLASWYEQYF TGTGCCAGCAGCCAAACCAGACTGGCGTCTTGGTACGAGCAGTACTTC TRBJ2-7 . . TRBV4-2
CASSLDQWSGANVLTF TGTGCCAGCAGCTTAGATCAATGGTCTGGGGCCAACGTCCTGACTTTC TRBJ2-6 few . TRBV11-2
CSASGGIVGSYEQYF TGCAGTGCTAGTGGGGGCATTGTTGGTTCTTACGAGCAGTACTTC TRBJ2-7 . . TRBV20-1
CASSVREGSSYEQYF TGTGCCAGCAGTGTGCGGGAGGGCAGCTCCTACGAGCAGTACTTC TRBJ2-7 many TRBD2 TRBV2
CASSWLGEQFF TGTGCCAGCAGCTGGTTAGGTGAGCAGTTCTTC TRBJ2-1 few . TRBV11-2
CASSLAGVNQPQHF TGTGCCAGCAGCTTAGCAGGGGTAAATCAGCCCCAGCATTTT TRBJ1-5 few . TRBV7-8
CASSFGQVYYQPQHF TGTGCCAGCAGTTTTGGACAGGTATATTATCAGCCCCAGCATTTT TRBJ1-5 few TRBD1 TRBV28
CAIAGDGNSPLHF TGTGCCATCGCCGGGGACGGGAATTCACCCCTCCACTTT TRBJ1-6 . . TRBV10-3
CASKGREGGSGNTIYF TGTGCCAGTAAGGGGCGAGAGGGTGGCAGTGGAAACACCATATATTTT TRBJ1-3 few . TRBV28
CASSTTGELFF TGTGCCAGCAGCACGACCGGGGAGCTGTTTTTT TRBJ2-2 . . TRBV9
CASRSEAGANEAFF TGTGCCAGTAGATCTGAGGCGGGCGCGAATGAAGCTTTCTTT TRBJ1-1 . . TRBV19
CAWLTGEAFF TGTGCCTGGTTAACAGGTGAAGCTTTCTTT TRBJ1-1 many . TRBV30
CSASAAEGNTIYF TGCAGTGCTAGCGCAGCAGAAGGAAACACCATATATTTT TRBJ1-3 . . TRBV20-1
CSARRGPYEQYF TGCAGTGCTAGGCGGGGACCCTACGAGCAGTACTTC TRBJ2-7 . . TRBV20-1
CASSPRGESTYEQYF TGTGCCAGCAGCCCCAGGGGGGAGTCGACCTACGAGCAGTACTTC TRBJ2-7 . . TRBV13
CASSTSQGNYGYTF TGCGCCAGCAGCACCAGTCAGGGGAACTATGGCTACACCTTC TRBJ1-2 . . TRBV5-1
CASGIGSGTYEQYF TGTGCCAGCGGAATCGGTAGCGGGACATACGAGCAGTACTTC TRBJ2-7 . TRBD2 TRBV5-5
CAISDPVTGGIGEQYF TGTGCCATCAGTGACCCCGTGACAGGGGGCATCGGCGAGCAGTACTTC TRBJ2-7 few TRBD1 TRBV10-3
CASKTGGRYNEQFF TGTGCCAGCAAAACGGGGGGTAGGTACAATGAGCAGTTCTTC TRBJ2-1 few TRBD2 TRBV6-1
CASSLARVNTEAFF TGTGCCAGCAGCTTGGCACGGGTGAACACTGAAGCTTTCTTT TRBJ1-1 few . TRBV5-1
CASSSTGRDGYTF TGCGCCAGCAGCTCCACCGGACGGGATGGCTACACCTTC TRBJ1-2 many . TRBV5-1
CASSQEATEAFF TGTGCCAGCAGCCAAGAGGCCACTGAAGCTTTCTTT TRBJ1-1 few . TRBV3-1
CASTGNTEAFF TGTGCCAGCACAGGGAACACTGAAGCTTTCTTT TRBJ1-1 many . TRBV28
CASSLGTGLAYGYTF TGCGCCAGCAGCTTAGGGACAGGCCTCGCTTATGGCTACACCTTC TRBJ1-2 . TRBD1 TRBV5-1
CAIGTGNTGELFF TGTGCCATCGGGACAGGGAACACCGGGGAGCTGTTTTTT TRBJ2-2 . TRBD1 TRBV10-3
CASSPATQAILGQYF TGTGCCAGCTCACCAGCGACCCAGGCCATTTTAGGCCAGTACTTC TRBJ2-5 many . TRBV18
CASSYRPRGDDEQYF TGTGCCAGCAGTTACAGGCCTAGAGGGGACGACGAGCAGTACTTC TRBJ2-7 . . TRBV6-5
CASSVGTLAQETQYF TGTGCCAGCAGCGTTGGGACACTCGCCCAAGAGACCCAGTACTTC TRBJ2-5 . . TRBV9